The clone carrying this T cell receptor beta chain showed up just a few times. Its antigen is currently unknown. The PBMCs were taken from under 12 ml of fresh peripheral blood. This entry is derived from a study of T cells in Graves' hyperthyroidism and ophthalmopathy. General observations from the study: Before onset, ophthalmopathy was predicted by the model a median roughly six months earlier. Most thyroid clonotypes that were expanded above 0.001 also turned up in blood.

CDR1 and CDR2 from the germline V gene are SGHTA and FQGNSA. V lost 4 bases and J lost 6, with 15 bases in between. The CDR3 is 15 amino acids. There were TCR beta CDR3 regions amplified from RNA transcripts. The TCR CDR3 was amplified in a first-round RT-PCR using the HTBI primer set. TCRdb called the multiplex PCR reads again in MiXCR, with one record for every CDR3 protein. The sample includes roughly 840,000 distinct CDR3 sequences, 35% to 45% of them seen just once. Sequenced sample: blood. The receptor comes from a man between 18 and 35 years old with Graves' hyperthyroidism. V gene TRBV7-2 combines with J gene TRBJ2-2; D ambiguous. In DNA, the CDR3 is TGTGCCAGCAGCTGGGCGTTGAGGAATTCCGGGGAGCTGTTTTTT. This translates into CASSWALRNSGELFF.